The T cell receptor beta chain under discussion was sequenced for a study of blood T cell repertoires in COVID-19. For the study at large: Sites across the United States, Italy and Spain contributed samples from acute and convalescent COVID-19.

The V gene's germline CDR1 is MDHEN and CDR2 SYDVKM. The length of the CDR3 is 14 residues. Between the trimmed V and J ends, which lost 10 bases and 9 bases, there was a span of 21 bases. The repertoire was sequenced with immunoSEQ multiplex PCR; TCRdb's copy has only in-frame clones and lacks some. The sample holds more than 200,000 clones; 80% to 90% are singletons and the top ten take roughly a tenth. The J gene is TRBJ1-4, the V gene TRBV28, with no clear D. Sequenced sample: peripheral blood. This TCR was sampled from a woman aged 80 or over with COVID-19, enrolled during active disease. This chain's CDR3 is CATSSPKLGKKLFF. The CDR3 bases are TGTGCCACCTCTAGCCCCAAGCTTGGGAAAAAACTGTTTTTT.